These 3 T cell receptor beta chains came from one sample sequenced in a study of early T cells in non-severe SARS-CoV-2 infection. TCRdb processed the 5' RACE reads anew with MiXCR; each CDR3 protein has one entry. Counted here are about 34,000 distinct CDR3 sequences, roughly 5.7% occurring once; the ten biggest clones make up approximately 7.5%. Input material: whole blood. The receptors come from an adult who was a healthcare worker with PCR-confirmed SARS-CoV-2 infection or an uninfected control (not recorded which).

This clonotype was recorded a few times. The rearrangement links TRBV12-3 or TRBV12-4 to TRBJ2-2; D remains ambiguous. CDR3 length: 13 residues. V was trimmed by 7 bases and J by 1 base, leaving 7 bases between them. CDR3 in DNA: TGTGCCAGCACCGGTAGGAACACCGGGGAGCTGTTTTTT. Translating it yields CASTGRNTGELFF.

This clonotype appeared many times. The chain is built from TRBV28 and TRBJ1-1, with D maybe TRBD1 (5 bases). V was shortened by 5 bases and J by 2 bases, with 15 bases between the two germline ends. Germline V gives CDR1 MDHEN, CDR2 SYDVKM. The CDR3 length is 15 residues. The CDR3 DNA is TGTGCCAGCAGTCTTCGAATTACAGGCAACACTGAAGCTTTCTTT. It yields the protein CASSLRITGNTEAFF.

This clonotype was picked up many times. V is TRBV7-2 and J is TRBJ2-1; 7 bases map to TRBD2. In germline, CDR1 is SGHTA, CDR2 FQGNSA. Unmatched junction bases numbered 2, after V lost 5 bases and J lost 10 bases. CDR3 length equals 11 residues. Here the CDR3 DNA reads TGTGCCAGCAGCAGCGGGGCCGAGCAGTTCTTC. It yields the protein CASSSGAEQFF.